This entry describes one T cell receptor (beta chain). Its antigen is still unknown. CDR3 length: 16 residues. Germline V gene data show CDR1 as KGHSH and CDR2 as LQKENI. V dropped 6 bases and J dropped 3; count of bases not matched to a gene: 14. The record originates from a study of graft-versus-host responses after intestinal transplantation. Study summary: Induction using anti-thymocyte globulin, followed by tacrolimus and steroids for approximately 3 years, was given to all recipients.

Profiling relied on immunoSEQ multiplex PCR, and the TCRdb table lists in-frame clones only, not all of them. Of 130,000 to 150,000 clones in the sample, around nine tenths are singletons; the top ten hold around 0.2%. General study points: Individuals carrying graft-donor T cell macrochimerism showed high graft-versus-host to host-versus-graft clonal ratios in allografts.

Material: unstimulated CD4+ T cells sorted from spleen or lymph node cells, obtained before intestinal transplant. The genes are TRBV18 and TRBJ2-7, with 7 bases matching TRBD1. The sequence came from a human donor who received an intestinal transplant. CDR3 bases: TGTGCCAGCTCGCCGGGACGCACAGGGGTCGACTACGAGCAGTACTTC. Encoded protein: CASSPGRTGVDYEQYF. Variable domain in full (rest from reference TRBV18 and TRBJ2-7): NAGVMQNPRHLVRRRGQEARLRCSPMKGHSHVYWYRQLPEEGLKFMVYLQKENIIDESGMPKERFSAEFPKEGPSILRIQQVVRGDSAAYFCASSPGRTGVDYEQYFGPGTRLTVT.